These 21 T cell receptor beta chains were sequenced from one sample in a study of blood T cell repertoires in COVID-19. Data came from immunoSEQ multiplex PCR; TCRdb stores just in-frame clones and leaves some out. Counted here are 250,000 to 350,000 clones, approximately 85% occurring once; the ten biggest clones make up 4% to 4.5%. Sample: PBMCs or T cells enriched from blood (not recorded which). Receptor source: a woman aged 25 to 39 who had recovered from COVID-19.

A single count supports this clone. The chain joins TRBV12-3 or TRBV12-4 to TRBJ1-5; D perhaps matches TRBD1 (5 bases). The ends were cut back, 5 bases at V and 9 bases at J, with 8 bases in the middle. The CDR3 is 11 amino acids. CDR3 loop: CASSTGGPQHF. The CDR3 nucleotides are TGTGCCAGCAGTACAGGCGGGCCCCAGCATTTT.

This chain connects TRBV5-1 to TRBJ1-2; TRBD1 matches at 9 bases. Germline V CDR1 and CDR2: SGHRS, YFSETQ. The CDR3 has 14 amino acids. V was pared by 0 bases and J by 6 bases, with 3 bases of the junction left unmatched. The CDR3 sequence: CASSLEGQGDGYTF. The CDR3 region has the DNA TGCGCCAGCAGCTTGGAGGGACAGGGCGATGGCTACACCTTC.

Written as DNA, the CDR3 is TGTGCCAGCAGCCCCCAACCCCCCGGACAGGGTTTTGAGGCTTTCTTT. Translating it yields CASSPQPPGQGFEAFF. The chain joins TRBV7-2 to TRBJ1-1; 8 bases are shared with TRBD1. Germline trimming cut 5 bases from V and 11 bases from J; bases unmatched to any gene: 19. The CDR3 runs to 16 residues. Per the germline V gene, CDR1 is SGHTA and CDR2 is FQGNSA. The full variable domain, rest sourced from reference TRBV7-2 and TRBJ1-1, is GAGVSQSPSNKVTEKGKDVELRCDPISGHTALYWYRQSLGQGLEFLIYFQGNSAPDKSGLPSDRFSAERTGGSVSTLTIQRTQQEDSAVYLCASSPQPPGQGFEAFFGQGTRLTVV.

The chain uses TRBV28 and TRBJ2-1; maybe TRBD2 (6 bases). Trimming shortened V by 4 bases and J by 4 bases, and 11 bases separated the two germline ends. CDR1 is MDHEN and CDR2 is SYDVKM in the germline V gene. The CDR3 has 14 residues. CDR3 nucleotide sequence: TGTGCCAGCAGTTCACCCCGGGGGTACAATGAGCAGTTCTTC. Protein product: CASSSPRGYNEQFF.

The CDR3 here is CASSQEQTNYGYTF. In DNA form, the CDR3 reads TGTGCCAGCAGCCAAGAACAGACTAACTATGGCTACACCTTC. The chain combines TRBV4-2 with TRBJ1-2; D is unresolved. This CDR3 is 14 amino acids long. Germline V gene lookup returns CDR1 LGHNA and CDR2 YNFKEQ. V dropped 0 bases and J dropped 0 bases, with 5 bases sitting between them.

The chain couples TRBV12-5 to TRBJ2-1, with D possibly TRBD1 on 5 matching bases. The CDR3 length is 17 residues. Germline loops: CDR1 LGHNT, CDR2 FRNRAP. Trimming left V 2 bases short and J 1 base short, with 15 bases between. The CDR3 reads CASGLITGRKSYNEQFF. CDR3 in DNA: TGTGCTAGTGGTTTGATCACAGGAAGAAAGTCCTACAATGAGCAGTTCTTC.

The chain couples TRBV3-1 (or the pseudogene TRBV3-2) to TRBJ2-7; 9 bases are a match to TRBD2. Germline V lookup: CDR1 LGHDT, CDR2 YNNKEL (reference sequence). CDR3 length equals 18 residues. With V trimmed by 0 bases and J by 2 bases, 11 bases remained unmatched. CDR3 nucleotides: TGTGCCAGCAGCCAAGAAGGCTCGACTAGCGGAATTACCTACGAGCAGTACTTC. Translated: CASSQEGSTSGITYEQYF.

CDR3 DNA: TGTGCCAGCAGCACAACAGGGGGCCAGAACGAGCAGTACTTC. Its translation: CASSTTGGQNEQYF. The rearrangement joins TRBV3-1 (or the pseudogene TRBV3-2) to TRBJ2-7, with TRBD1 matching 9 bases. The germline V gene has CDR1 LGHDT and CDR2 YNNKEL (reference sequence). CDR3 size: 14 residues. Trimming took 5 bases from V and 5 from J; bases not matched to a gene: 7.

The gene calls are TRBV28 and TRBJ1-2; weak D call: TRBD1 (5 bases). The CDR3 is 14 amino acids. Deletions cut 7 bases from V and 2 bases from J, with 14 bases between. The germline CDR1 and CDR2 sequences are MDHEN and SYDVKM. The CDR3 coding sequence is TGTGCCAGCATCGGAGGGGCCGGAAACTATGGCTACACCTTC. Translating gives CASIGGAGNYGYTF.

The chain carries TRBV5-6 and TRBJ2-3, with 10 bases lining up with TRBD1. The CDR3 contains 14 residues. V trimming: 7 bases; J trimming: 6 bases; junction bases outside the gene matches: 8. Germline V lookup: CDR1 SGHDT, CDR2 YYEEEE. This CDR3 is CASVSGQGTDTQYF. The CDR3 nucleotides are TGTGCCAGCGTTTCGGGACAGGGGACCGATACGCAGTATTTT.

This rearrangement joins TRBV11-2 to TRBJ2-1, with 10 positions matching TRBD2. In germline, CDR1 is SGHAT, CDR2 FQNNGV. J gave up 3 bases and V 6 bases, and 5 bases lay outside the gene matches. This CDR3 region has 15 residues. The CDR3 loop reads CASRLLAGRYNEQFF. The CDR3 bases are TGTGCCAGCAGATTACTAGCGGGACGCTACAATGAGCAGTTCTTC.

The rearrangement joins TRBV3-1 (or the pseudogene TRBV3-2) to TRBJ1-3; D is possibly TRBD1 (6 bases). V lost 10 bases and J 2 bases, leaving 15 bases between the germline ends. Germline CDR1 LGHDT, CDR2 YNNKEL (reference sequence). This CDR3 has 14 residues. For the CDR3, the DNA is TGTGCCACCGGAGACAACAGGGCTGGAAACACCATATATTTT. This gives the protein CATGDNRAGNTIYF.

This chain connects TRBV4-1 to TRBJ1-2, with TRBD1 matching 8 bases. With 1 base clipped from V and 8 bases from J, the junction kept 3 bases outside the gene matches. CDR1 and CDR2 (germline): MGHRA, YSYEKL. This CDR3 has 13 residues. The CDR3 nucleotides are TGCGCCAGCAGCCAAGGGGACAGGTCGGGCTACACCTTC. Protein: CASSQGDRSGYTF.

The chain combines TRBV7-2 with TRBJ1-1; 9 nucleotides agree with TRBD1. The CDR3 contains 16 residues. J gave up 0 bases and V 5 bases, and 7 bases lay outside the gene matches. Per germline, CDR1 SGHTA and CDR2 FQGNSA. The CDR3 sequence is CASSPWTGVMNTEAFF. The CDR3 DNA follows: TGTGCCAGCAGCCCATGGACAGGGGTCATGAACACTGAAGCTTTCTTT.

J is TRBJ1-1 and V is TRBV9, with D possibly TRBD1 on 6 matching bases. In germline, CDR1 is SGDLS, CDR2 YYNGEE. V lost 0 bases and J lost 1, with 10 bases in between. This CDR3 has 15 amino acids. CDR3 amino acids: CASSVDNRANTEAFF. The CDR3 DNA follows: TGTGCCAGCAGCGTAGATAACAGGGCGAACACTGAAGCTTTCTTT.

The CDR3 spells CASSQGGTGVIGELFF. The CDR3 DNA reads TGCGCCAGCAGCCAAGGTGGGACAGGCGTAATCGGGGAACTGTTTTTT. V usage is TRBV4-1 and J usage is TRBJ1-4; 8 bases line up with TRBD1. With 1 base clipped from V and 12 bases from J, the junction kept 13 bases outside the gene matches. The CDR3 has 16 amino acids. The germline V gene encodes CDR1 MGHRA and CDR2 YSYEKL.

V and J are TRBV12-5 and TRBJ2-3; no reliable D call. Germline V gene data show CDR1 as LGHNT and CDR2 as FRNRAP. With 1 base removed from V and 6 bases from J, the gap between germline ends came to 8 bases. CDR3 length: 13 residues. The CDR3 region has the DNA TGTGCTAGTGGTTTGGCTTCTAGGGATACGCAGTATTTT. Protein product: CASGLASRDTQYF.

V and J are TRBV5-1 and TRBJ2-1, with D perhaps matching TRBD2 (6 bases). The germline CDR1 and CDR2 sequences are SGHRS and YFSETQ. V was trimmed by 4 bases and J by 7 bases, leaving 21 bases between them. This CDR3 has 16 residues. CDR3 region: CASSGRDSLIRNEQFF. The CDR3 DNA sequence: TGCGCCAGCAGCGGACGGGACTCCCTAATTCGGAATGAGCAGTTCTTC. The full variable domain, its missing parts supplied by reference TRBV5-1 and TRBJ2-1, is KAGVTQTPRYLIKTRGQQVTLSCSPISGHRSVSWYQQTPGQGLQFLFEYFSETQRNKGNFPGRFSGRQFSNSRSEMNVSTLELGDSALYLCASSGRDSLIRNEQFFGPGTRLTVL.

This clone was seen a handful of times. The CDR3 DNA follows: TGTGCCAGCAGTTTATTTGGCAGAAGGTCTAGTGATGGCTACACCTTC. Protein: CASSLFGRRSSDGYTF. V gene TRBV28 combines with J gene TRBJ1-2; no clear D gene. V was clipped by 1 base and J by 6 bases, with 18 bases between them. The CDR3 length is 16 residues. Germline V gives CDR1 MDHEN, CDR2 SYDVKM.

The V gene is TRBV28, the J gene TRBJ1-4; D perhaps matches TRBD1 (6 bases). Trimming removed 7 bases at V and 6 bases at J, with 15 bases between. The CDR3 is 14 residues long. CDR1 is MDHEN and CDR2 is SYDVKM in the germline V gene. CDR3 amino acids: CASTPGTSDEKLFF. CDR3 DNA: TGTGCCAGCACCCCCGGGACAAGTGATGAAAAACTGTTTTTT.

The gene calls are TRBV28 and TRBJ1-1; TRBD1 aligns across 7 bases. Germline V gene sequence: CDR1 MDHEN, CDR2 SYDVKM. Trimming took 8 bases from V and 1 from J; bases not matched to a gene: 10. The CDR3 spans 15 residues. CDR3 sequence (DNA): TGTGCCAGCGTACAAATCAGGACAGGGAACACTGAAGCTTTCTTT. This codes for CASVQIRTGNTEAFF.